This T cell receptor (beta chain) was profiled in a study of T cell changes during pregnancy in multiple sclerosis. The data were produced by immunoSEQ multiplex PCR, yet TCRdb's version contains in-frame clones alone and is incomplete. The sample has around 34,000 clones, about 94% seen once; the top ten hold about 0.39%. The CDR3 totals 17 residues. The V segment lost 10 bases and the J segment 0 bases; nucleotides outside the gene matches: 11. Germline-derived CDR1 and CDR2 are MDHEN and SYDVKM. The input for sequencing was CD4+ T cells from peripheral blood mononuclear cells, taken in the second trimester of pregnancy. This TCR was recovered from a female donor with multiple sclerosis, enrolled in a pregnancy study. J is TRBJ2-1 and V is TRBV28; 11 bases map to TRBD2. CDR3 in DNA: TGTGCCATCAGGGGGACTAGCGGCCCCCGCTCCTACAATGAGCAGTTCTTC. Amino acid sequence: CAIRGTSGPRSYNEQFF.